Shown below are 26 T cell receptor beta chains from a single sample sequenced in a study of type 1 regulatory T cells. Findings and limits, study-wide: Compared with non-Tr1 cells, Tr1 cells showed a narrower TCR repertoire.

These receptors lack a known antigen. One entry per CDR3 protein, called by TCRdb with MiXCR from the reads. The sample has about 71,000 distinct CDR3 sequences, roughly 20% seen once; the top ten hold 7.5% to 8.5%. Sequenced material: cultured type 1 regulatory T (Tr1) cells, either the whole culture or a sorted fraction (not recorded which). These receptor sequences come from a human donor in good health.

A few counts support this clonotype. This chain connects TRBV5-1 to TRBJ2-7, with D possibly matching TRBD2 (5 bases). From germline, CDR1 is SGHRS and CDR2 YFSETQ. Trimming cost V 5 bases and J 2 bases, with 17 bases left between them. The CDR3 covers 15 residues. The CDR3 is CASRLFIGETYEQYF. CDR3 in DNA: TGCGCCAGCAGGTTGTTTATTGGGGAGACCTACGAGCAGTACTTC.

CDR3 nucleotide sequence: TGCAGCGTTGGATGGATAATTTGGGGGAGTTCCCCCAATGAGCAGTTCTTC. The encoded protein is CSVGWIIWGSSPNEQFF. The chain couples TRBV29-1 to TRBJ2-1; D could derive from TRBD1 or TRBD2 (5 bases each). The CDR3 length is 17 residues. V was pared by 4 bases and J by 6 bases, with 25 bases between. In germline, CDR1 is SQVTM, CDR2 ANQGSEA.

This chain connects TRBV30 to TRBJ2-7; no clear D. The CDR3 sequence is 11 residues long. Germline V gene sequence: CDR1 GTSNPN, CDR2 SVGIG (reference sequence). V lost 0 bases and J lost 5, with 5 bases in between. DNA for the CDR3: TGTGCCTGGAGTGTCCGGGACGAGCAGTACTTC. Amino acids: CAWSVRDEQYF. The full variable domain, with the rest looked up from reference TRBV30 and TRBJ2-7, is SQTIHQWPATLVQPVGSPLSLECTVEGTSNPNLYWYRQAAGRGLQLLFYSVGIGQISSEVPQNLSASRPQDRQFILSSKKLLLSDSGFYLCAWSVRDEQYFGPGTRLTVT.

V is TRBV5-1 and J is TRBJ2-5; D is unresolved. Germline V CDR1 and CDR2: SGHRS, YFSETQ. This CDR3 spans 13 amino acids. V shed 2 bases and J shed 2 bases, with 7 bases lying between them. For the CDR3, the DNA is TGCGCCAGCAGCTTCCCCGGACAAGAGACCCAGTACTTC. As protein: CASSFPGQETQYF.

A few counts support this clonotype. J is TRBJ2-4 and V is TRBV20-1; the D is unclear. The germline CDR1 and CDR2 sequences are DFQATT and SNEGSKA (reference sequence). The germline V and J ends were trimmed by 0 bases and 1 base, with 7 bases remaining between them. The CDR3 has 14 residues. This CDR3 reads CSAREGYAKNIQYF. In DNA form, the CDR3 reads TGCAGTGCTAGAGAAGGATACGCCAAAAACATTCAGTACTTC.

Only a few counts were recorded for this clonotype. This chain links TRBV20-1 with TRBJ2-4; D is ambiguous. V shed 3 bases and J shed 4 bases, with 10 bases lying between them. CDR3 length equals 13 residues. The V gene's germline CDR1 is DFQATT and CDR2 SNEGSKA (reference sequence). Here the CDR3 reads CSASVSAKNIQYF. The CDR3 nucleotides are TGCAGTGCTAGCGTGAGCGCTAAAAACATTCAGTACTTC.

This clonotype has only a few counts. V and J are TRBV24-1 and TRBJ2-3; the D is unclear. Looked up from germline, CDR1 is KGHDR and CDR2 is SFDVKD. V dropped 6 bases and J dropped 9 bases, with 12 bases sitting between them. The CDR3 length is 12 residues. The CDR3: CATSPIGGTQYF. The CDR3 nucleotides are TGTGCCACCAGTCCCATCGGCGGCACGCAGTATTTT.

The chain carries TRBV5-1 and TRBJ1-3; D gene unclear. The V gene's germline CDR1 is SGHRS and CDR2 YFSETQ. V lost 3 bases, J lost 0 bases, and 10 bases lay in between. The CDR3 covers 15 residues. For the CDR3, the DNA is TGCGCCAGCAGCTCCAACAGCTTCTCTGGAAACACCATATATTTT. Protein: CASSSNSFSGNTIYF.

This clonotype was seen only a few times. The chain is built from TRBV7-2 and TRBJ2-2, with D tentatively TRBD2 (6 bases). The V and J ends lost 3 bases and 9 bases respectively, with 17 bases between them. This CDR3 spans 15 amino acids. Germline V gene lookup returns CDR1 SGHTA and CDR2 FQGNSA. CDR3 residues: CASSFFFAGSRELFF. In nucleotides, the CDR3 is TGTGCCAGCAGCTTTTTTTTTGCGGGAAGCAGGGAGCTGTTTTTT.

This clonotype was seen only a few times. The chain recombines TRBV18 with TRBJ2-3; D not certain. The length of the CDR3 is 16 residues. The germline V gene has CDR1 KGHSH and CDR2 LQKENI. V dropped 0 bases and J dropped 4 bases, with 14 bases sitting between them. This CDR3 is CASSPPGDPRPDTQYF. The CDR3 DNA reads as TGTGCCAGCTCACCACCGGGCGATCCCCGCCCAGATACGCAGTATTTT.

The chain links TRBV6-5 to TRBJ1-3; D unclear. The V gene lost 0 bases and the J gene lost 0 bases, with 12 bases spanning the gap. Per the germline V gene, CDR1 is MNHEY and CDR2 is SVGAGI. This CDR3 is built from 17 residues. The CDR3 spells CASSYSSAESSGNTIYF. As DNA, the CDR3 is TGTGCCAGCAGTTACTCGTCGGCGGAGAGCTCTGGAAACACCATATATTTT.

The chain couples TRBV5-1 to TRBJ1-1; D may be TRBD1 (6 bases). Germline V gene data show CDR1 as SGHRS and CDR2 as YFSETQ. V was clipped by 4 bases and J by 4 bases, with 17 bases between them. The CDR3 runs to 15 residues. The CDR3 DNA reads TGCGCCAGCAGCCCTGGGGGGGGCGAGGGCACTGAAGCTTTCTTT. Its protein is CASSPGGGEGTEAFF. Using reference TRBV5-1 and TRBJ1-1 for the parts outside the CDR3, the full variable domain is KAGVTQTPRYLIKTRGQQVTLSCSPISGHRSVSWYQQTPGQGLQFLFEYFSETQRNKGNFPGRFSGRQFSNSRSEMNVSTLELGDSALYLCASSPGGGEGTEAFFGQGTRLTVV.

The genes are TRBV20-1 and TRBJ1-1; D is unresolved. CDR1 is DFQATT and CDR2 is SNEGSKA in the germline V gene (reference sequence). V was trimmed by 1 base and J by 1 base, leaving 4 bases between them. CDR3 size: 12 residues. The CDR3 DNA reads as TGCAGTGCTAGAGGACCGAACACTGAAGCTTTCTTT. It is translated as CSARGPNTEAFF.

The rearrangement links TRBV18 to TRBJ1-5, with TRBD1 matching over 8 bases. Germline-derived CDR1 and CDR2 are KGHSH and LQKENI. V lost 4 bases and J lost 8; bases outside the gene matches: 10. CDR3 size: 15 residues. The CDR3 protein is CASSLVPGQDKPQHF. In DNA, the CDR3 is TGTGCCAGCTCACTTGTACCGGGACAGGACAAGCCCCAGCATTTT.

The CDR3 nucleotides read TGTGCCAGCAGCGGAACGGGTGGTCTAAGGTCCTACGAGCAGTACTTC. This gives the protein CASSGTGGLRSYEQYF. This rearrangement joins TRBV9 to TRBJ2-7, with unresolved D. This CDR3 is 16 amino acids long. V shed 3 bases and J shed 1 base, with 17 bases lying between them. The germline CDR1 and CDR2 sequences are SGDLS and YYNGEE.

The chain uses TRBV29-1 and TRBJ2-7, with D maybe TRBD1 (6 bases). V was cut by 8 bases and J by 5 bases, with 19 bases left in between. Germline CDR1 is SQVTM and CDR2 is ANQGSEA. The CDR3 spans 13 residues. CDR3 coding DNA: TGCAGCCCACGCCGGACAGTGGGCGACGAGCAGTACTTC. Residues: CSPRRTVGDEQYF.

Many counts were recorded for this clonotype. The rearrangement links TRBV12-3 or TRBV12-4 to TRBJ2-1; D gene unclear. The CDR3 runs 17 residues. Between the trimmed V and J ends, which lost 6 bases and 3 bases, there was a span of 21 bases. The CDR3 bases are TGTGCCAGCAGGTTACAGAGAAACTCCCTCCTCTACAATGAGCAGTTCTTC. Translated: CASRLQRNSLLYNEQFF.

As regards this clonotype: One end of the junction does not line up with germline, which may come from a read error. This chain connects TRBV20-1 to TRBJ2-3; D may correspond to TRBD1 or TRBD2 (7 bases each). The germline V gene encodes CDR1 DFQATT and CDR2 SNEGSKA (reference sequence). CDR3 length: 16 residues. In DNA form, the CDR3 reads TGCAGTGCTGAGCGCAATGCGGGAGTGGGGACAGATACGCAGTACTTT. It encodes CSAERNAGVGTDTQYF.

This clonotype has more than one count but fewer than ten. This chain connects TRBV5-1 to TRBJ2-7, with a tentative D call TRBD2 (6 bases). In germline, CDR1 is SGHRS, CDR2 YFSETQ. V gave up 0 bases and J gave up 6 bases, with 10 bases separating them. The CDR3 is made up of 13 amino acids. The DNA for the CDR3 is TGCGCCAGCAGCTTGGTGGAAGCGGGCGAGCAGTACTTC. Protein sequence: CASSLVEAGEQYF.

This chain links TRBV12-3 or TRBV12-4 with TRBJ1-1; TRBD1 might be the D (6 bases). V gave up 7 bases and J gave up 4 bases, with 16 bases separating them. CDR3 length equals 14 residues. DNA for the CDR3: TGTGCCAGCAAGTTTCTGCAGACAGGCACTGAAGCTTTCTTT. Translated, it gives CASKFLQTGTEAFF.

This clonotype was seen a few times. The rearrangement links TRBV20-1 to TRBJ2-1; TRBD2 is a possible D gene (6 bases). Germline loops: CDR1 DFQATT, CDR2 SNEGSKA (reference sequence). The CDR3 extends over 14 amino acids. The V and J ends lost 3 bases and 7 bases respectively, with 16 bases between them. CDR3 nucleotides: TGCAGTGCTAGTGACCCGGGAGATCCTAATGAGCAGTTCTTC. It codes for CSASDPGDPNEQFF.

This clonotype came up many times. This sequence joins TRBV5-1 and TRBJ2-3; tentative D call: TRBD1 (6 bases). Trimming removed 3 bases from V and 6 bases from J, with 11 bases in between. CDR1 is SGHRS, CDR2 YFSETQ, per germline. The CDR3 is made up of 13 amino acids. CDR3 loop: CASSSQGFDTQYF. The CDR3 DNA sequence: TGCGCCAGCAGCTCCCAGGGGTTTGATACGCAGTATTTT.

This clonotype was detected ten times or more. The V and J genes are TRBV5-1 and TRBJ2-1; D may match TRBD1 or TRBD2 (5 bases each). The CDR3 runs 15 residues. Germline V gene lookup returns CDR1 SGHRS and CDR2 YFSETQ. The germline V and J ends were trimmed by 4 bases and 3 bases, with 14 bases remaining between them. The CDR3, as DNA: TGCGCCAGCAGCGTCTCCGGGACGGACTACAATGAGCAGTTCTTC. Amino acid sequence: CASSVSGTDYNEQFF.

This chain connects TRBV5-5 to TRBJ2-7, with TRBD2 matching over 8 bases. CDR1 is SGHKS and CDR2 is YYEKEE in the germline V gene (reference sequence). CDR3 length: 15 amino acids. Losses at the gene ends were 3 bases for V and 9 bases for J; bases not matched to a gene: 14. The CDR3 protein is CASSSLAGQADGQYF. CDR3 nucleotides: TGTGCCAGCAGCTCGCTAGCGGGCCAAGCGGACGGGCAGTACTTC.

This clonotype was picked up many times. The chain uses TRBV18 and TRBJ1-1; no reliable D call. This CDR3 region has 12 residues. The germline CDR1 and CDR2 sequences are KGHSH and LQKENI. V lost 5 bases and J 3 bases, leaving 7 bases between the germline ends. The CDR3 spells CASSWTDTEAFF. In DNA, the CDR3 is TGTGCCAGCTCATGGACCGACACTGAAGCTTTCTTT.

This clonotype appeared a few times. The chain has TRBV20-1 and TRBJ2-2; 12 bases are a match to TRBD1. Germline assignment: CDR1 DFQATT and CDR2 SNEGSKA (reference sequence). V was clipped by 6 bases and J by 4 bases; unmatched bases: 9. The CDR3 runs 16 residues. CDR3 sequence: CSAGTGGRRITGELFF. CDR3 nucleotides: TGCAGTGCGGGGACAGGGGGCAGAAGAATCACCGGGGAGCTGTTTTTT.